This T cell receptor (beta chain) comes out of a study of blood T cell repertoires in COVID-19. About the research overall: Samples representing acute and convalescent COVID-19 were sourced from the United States, Italy and Spain.

Participants were aged about 18 to 100 years from more than 20 US areas. Participants reported their clinical history, and cohort assignment relied on those reports. All recovered Cohort 3 donors got two negative PCRs, got clearance, or saw symptom resolution. CDR3 length equals 16 residues. The J segment lost 4 bases and the V segment lost 5 bases, leaving 10 bases of the junction unmatched. CDR1 is SGHNT, CDR2 YENEEA, per germline. Some clones are missing from TCRdb's copy, which holds only in-frame ones; the method was immunoSEQ multiplex PCR. The sample carries 320,000 or so clones, roughly 90% recorded once.

The receptor comes from a man in his 60s who had recovered from COVID-19. J is TRBJ2-5 and V is TRBV11-3; 10 nucleotides agree with TRBD2. The sample was PBMCs or T cells enriched from blood (not recorded which). The CDR3 loop is CASSRGATSGLETQYF. The CDR3 DNA follows: TGTGCCAGCAGCCGAGGAGCGACTAGCGGGCTAGAGACCCAGTACTTC.